What follows are 21 T cell receptor beta chains derived from one specimen sequenced in a study of blood T cell repertoires in COVID-19. The table came from immunoSEQ multiplex PCR; TCRdb's copy has only in-frame clones and leaves some out. The data show about 61,000 clones, 65% to 80% seen once. Sequenced material: peripheral blood. All receptors derive from a woman in her seventies with acute or convalescent COVID-19.

The V and J genes are TRBV28 and TRBJ2-5; 7 nucleotides agree with TRBD1. CDR3 length: 14 residues. Losses at the gene ends were 8 bases for V and 3 bases for J; bases not matched to a gene: 9. The germline V gene encodes CDR1 MDHEN and CDR2 SYDVKM. CDR3 residues: CASLIPDREETQYF. CDR3 bases: TGTGCCAGCCTGATCCCCGACAGGGAAGAGACCCAGTACTTC. The complete variable domain, with remaining parts taken from reference TRBV28 and TRBJ2-5, reads DVKVTQSSRYLVKRTGEKVFLECVQDMDHENMFWYRQDPGLGLRLIYFSYDVKMKEKGDIPEGYSVSREKKERFSLILESASTNQTSMYLCASLIPDREETQYFGPGTRLLVL.

The genes are TRBV28 and TRBJ2-1; maybe TRBD2 (5 bases). V was trimmed by 1 base and J by 7 bases, leaving 8 bases between them. This CDR3 contains 13 residues. In germline, CDR1 is MDHEN, CDR2 SYDVKM. DNA for the CDR3: TGTGCCAGCAGTTTATATAGGAGGAATGAGCAGTTCTTC. It translates to CASSLYRRNEQFF.

V and J are TRBV27 and TRBJ1-1, with TRBD1 identical over 11 bases. This CDR3 is 14 amino acids long. V trimming: 4 bases; J trimming: 6 bases; junction bases outside the gene matches: 4. Germline assignment: CDR1 MNHEY and CDR2 SMNVEV (reference sequence). In DNA, the CDR3 is TGTGCCAGCAGTTGGACAGGGGGCACCGCTGAAGCTTTCTTT. It translates to CASSWTGGTAEAFF.

CDR3 nucleotides: TGTGCCAGCAGCGACGATGATACAGTTGAAGCTTTCTTT. Its translation: CASSDDDTVEAFF. The chain employs TRBV7-3 and TRBJ1-1, with no clear D. Germline CDR1 SGHTA, CDR2 FQGTGA. The V and J ends lost 5 bases and 7 bases respectively, with 14 bases between them. There are 13 residues in the CDR3.

CDR3 protein: CSVDRVVTDTQYF. The CDR3 coding sequence is TGCAGCGTCGACAGGGTCGTCACAGATACGCAGTATTTT. V usage is TRBV29-1 and J usage is TRBJ2-3; 7 nucleotides align to TRBD1. CDR1 is SQVTM and CDR2 is ANQGSEA in the germline V gene. V lost 6 bases to trimming and J lost 2 bases; unmatched junction nucleotides: 5. The CDR3 length is 13 residues.

This clone is a singleton in its sample. This sequence joins TRBV6-5 and TRBJ1-6; 8 nucleotides align to TRBD1. There are 14 residues in the CDR3. The germline CDR1 and CDR2 sequences are MNHEY and SVGAGI. The V gene end was trimmed by 6 bases and the J gene end by 10 bases; junction bases not matched to a gene: 8. The CDR3 here is CASSFGQGGSPLHF. Written as DNA, the CDR3 is TGTGCCAGCAGCTTCGGACAGGGAGGATCACCCCTCCACTTT.

The chain is built from TRBV20-1 and TRBJ2-1, with 7 bases that match TRBD2. The CDR3 consists of 14 residues. V gave up 8 bases and J gave up 1 base; unmatched junction bases: 8. Looked up from germline, CDR1 is DFQATT and CDR2 is SNEGSKA (reference sequence). CDR3 amino acids: CSTSDGGSYNEQFF. The CDR3, as DNA: TGCAGTACCAGTGACGGGGGGTCCTACAATGAGCAGTTCTTC.

The chain has TRBV15 and TRBJ1-1; the D is unclear. Trimming removed 3 bases at V and 3 bases at J, with 8 bases between. Germline loops: CDR1 LNHNV, CDR2 YYDKDF (reference sequence). This CDR3 is built from 13 residues. The DNA of the CDR3 is TGTGCCACCAGCAGGGGCTTCCACACTGAAGCTTTCTTT. Its translation is CATSRGFHTEAFF.

The chain carries TRBV7-9 and TRBJ1-6; 9 bases fit TRBD1. Losses at the gene ends were 0 bases for V and 9 bases for J; bases not matched to a gene: 9. Germline V gene sequence: CDR1 SEHNR, CDR2 FQNEAQ (reference sequence). The CDR3 consists of 17 residues. CDR3 loop: CASSLARLDRGASPLHF. For the CDR3, the DNA is TGTGCCAGCAGCTTAGCGAGGTTGGACAGGGGAGCTTCACCCCTCCACTTT.

V and J are TRBV24-1 and TRBJ1-2, with D hard to call. The V and J ends lost 1 base and 5 bases respectively, with 4 bases between them. In germline, CDR1 is KGHDR, CDR2 SFDVKD. The CDR3 is 12 amino acids. The CDR3 DNA follows: TGTGCCACCAGTGATTTCCGGTATGGCTACACCTTC. Translation gives CATSDFRYGYTF.

This chain joins TRBV29-1 and TRBJ2-7, with 12 bases fitting TRBD2. The CDR3 spans 14 residues. J was trimmed by 4 bases and V by 5 bases; bases with no gene match: 6. Germline CDR1 SQVTM, CDR2 ANQGSEA. CDR3 loop: CSVPRTSGEYEQYF. CDR3 coding DNA: TGCAGCGTTCCTAGGACTAGCGGGGAGTACGAGCAGTACTTC.

There are a few counts of this clone. This chain uses TRBV4-2 with TRBJ1-5; possibly TRBD1 for D (6 bases). Trimming cost V 1 base and J 1 base, with 17 bases left between them. The CDR3 is 18 amino acids. Germline V gene data show CDR1 as LGHNA and CDR2 as YNFKEQ. The CDR3 nucleotides are TGTGCCAGCAGCCAAGTGAGGGGGGGAACTGGGAGCAATCAGCCCCAGCATTTT. Protein sequence: CASSQVRGGTGSNQPQHF.

V usage is TRBV6-5 and J usage is TRBJ1-5, with D perhaps TRBD1 (5 bases). The germline V gene has CDR1 MNHEY and CDR2 SVGAGI. The CDR3 totals 14 residues. V was cut by 10 bases and J by 4 bases, with 17 bases left in between. CDR3 nucleotides: TGTGCCACCTTCGTTTGGGGGGGGAATCAGCCCCAGCATTTT. It is translated as CATFVWGGNQPQHF.

The chain joins TRBV11-2 to TRBJ2-5; 7 nucleotides match TRBD2. With V trimmed by 4 bases and J by 9 bases, 8 bases remained unmatched. CDR1 is SGHAT and CDR2 is FQNNGV in the germline V gene. The CDR3 has 13 amino acids. CDR3 protein: CASSSRGDTPQYF. CDR3 bases: TGTGCCAGCAGCTCCCGGGGGGATACACCCCAGTACTTC.

This clone was seen only once. The rearrangement uses TRBV7-3 and TRBJ2-1, with a weak D call TRBD2 (6 bases). Germline V gene sequence: CDR1 SGHTA, CDR2 FQGTGA. There are 15 residues in the CDR3. V shed 6 bases and J shed 0 bases, with 12 bases lying between them. The CDR3 is CASSSGDRSYNEQFF. The DNA for the CDR3 is TGTGCCAGCAGTTCGGGGGATCGCTCCTACAATGAGCAGTTCTTC. Together with reference TRBV7-3 and TRBJ2-1, the CDR3 gives the full variable domain: GAGVSQTPSNKVTEKGKYVELRCDPISGHTALYWYRQSLGQGPEFLIYFQGTGAADDSGLPNDRFFAVRPEGSVSTLKIQRTERGDSAVYLCASSSGDRSYNEQFFGPGTRLTVL.

The rearrangement links TRBV5-1 to TRBJ1-2; D ambiguous. The CDR3 is made up of 14 amino acids. Germline V CDR1 and CDR2: SGHRS, YFSETQ. V dropped 4 bases and J dropped 3 bases, with 13 bases sitting between them. The CDR3 DNA sequence: TGCGCCAGCAGCCCCCGGGTCCCTGACTATGGCTACACCTTC. Protein sequence: CASSPRVPDYGYTF.

V usage is TRBV5-1 and J usage is TRBJ1-2, with a possible D match to TRBD1 (5 bases). V was clipped by 4 bases and J by 4 bases, with 17 bases between them. CDR3 size: 15 residues. Per the germline V gene, CDR1 is SGHRS and CDR2 is YFSETQ. The CDR3 loop reads CASSPGLETFYGYTF. CDR3 sequence (DNA): TGCGCCAGCAGCCCAGGGCTGGAGACTTTCTATGGCTACACCTTC.

This clone showed up just a few times. The chain couples TRBV18 to TRBJ2-7; the match to TRBD1 covers 7 bases. The germline gives CDR1 KGHSH, CDR2 LQKENI. The CDR3 contains 14 residues. With V trimmed by 5 bases and J by 4 bases, 8 bases remained unmatched. The CDR3 sequence is CASSIQGFGYEQYF. As DNA, the CDR3 is TGTGCCAGCTCAATACAGGGGTTTGGGTACGAGCAGTACTTC.

Concerning this clone: Other DNA sequences in the sample encode the same CDR3. This chain joins TRBV27 and TRBJ1-2; 7 bases fit TRBD1. With 0 bases clipped from V and 5 bases from J, the junction kept 3 bases outside the gene matches. CDR1 is MNHEY, CDR2 SMNVEV, per germline (reference sequence). The CDR3 has 14 amino acids. The CDR3, as DNA: TGTGCCAGCAGTTTATCGCGACAGGGTTATGGCTACACCTTC. Its translation is CASSLSRQGYGYTF.

V and J are TRBV7-3 and TRBJ1-1; TRBD1 is a possible D gene (6 bases). V gave up 4 bases and J gave up 1 base, with 7 bases separating them. There are 13 residues in the CDR3. The germline V gene has CDR1 SGHTA and CDR2 FQGTGA. CDR3 DNA: TGTGCCAGCAGCTCGACAGGGAACACTGAAGCTTTCTTT. Translated, it gives CASSSTGNTEAFF.

The gene calls are TRBV5-1 and TRBJ2-7; TRBD2 matches 13 bases. Per germline, CDR1 SGHRS and CDR2 YFSETQ. The CDR3 spans 15 residues. With V trimmed by 4 bases and J by 2 bases, 3 bases remained unmatched. The CDR3 spells CASSTGLAGAYEQYF. In DNA, the CDR3 is TGCGCCAGCAGCACCGGACTAGCGGGGGCCTACGAGCAGTACTTC.